These 21 T cell receptor beta chains share one sample of origin, sequenced in a study of blood T cell repertoires in COVID-19. The method was immunoSEQ multiplex PCR; TCRdb's version includes in-frame clones alone and lacks a portion of them. The data show 95,000 to 110,000 clones, with about four fifths seen just once and approximately 3.5% held by the top ten. Sequencing was done on a sample of peripheral blood. The receptors come from a woman aged 80 or older with active or convalescent COVID-19.

The V and J genes are TRBV4-1 and TRBJ1-4; no reliable D call. Trimming took off 0 bases at V and 13 bases at J, with 9 bases between the two ends. From germline, CDR1 is MGHRA and CDR2 YSYEKL. The CDR3 totals 12 residues. In nucleotides, the CDR3 is TGCGCCAGCAGCCAAGACACCTCCAGACTGTTTTTT. Residues: CASSQDTSRLFF.

CDR3 sequence reads: CAISPGLEYEQYF. The CDR3, as DNA: TGTGCCATCAGTCCGGGACTCGAGTACGAGCAGTACTTC. The V gene is TRBV10-3, the J gene TRBJ2-7; D possibly corresponds to TRBD2 (6 bases). V shed 5 bases and J shed 4 bases, with 12 bases lying between them. CDR1 and CDR2 from the germline V gene are ENHRY and SYGVKD. This CDR3 has 13 amino acids.

The chain joins TRBV30 to TRBJ2-5, with 8 nucleotides matching TRBD1. CDR1 GTSNPN and CDR2 SVGIG come from the germline V gene (reference sequence). With 0 bases clipped from V and 1 base from J, the junction kept 7 bases outside the gene matches. The CDR3 has 16 amino acids. The CDR3, as DNA: TGTGCCTGGAGTGTCTGGTCAGGGGGCAGCCAAGAGACCCAGTACTTC. It codes for CAWSVWSGGSQETQYF.

The rearrangement joins TRBV5-1 to TRBJ2-1; 11 bases fit TRBD1. The CDR3 sequence is 16 residues long. V gave up 4 bases and J gave up 0 bases; unmatched junction bases: 3. Germline CDR1 and CDR2: SGHRS and YFSETQ. CDR3 coding DNA: TGCGCCAGCAGCCGGGACAGGGGGAACTCCTACAATGAGCAGTTCTTC. This translates into CASSRDRGNSYNEQFF.

The rearrangement uses TRBV19 and TRBJ2-7; TRBD1 aligns across 8 bases. Germline values: CDR1 LNHDA, CDR2 SQIVND (reference sequence). The CDR3 contains 16 residues. V shed 4 bases and J 3 bases; nucleotides not matched to a gene: 11. In DNA, the CDR3 is TGTGCCAGTAGTAGGACACCGACAGGGGATAACTACGAGCAGTACTTC. Its translation is CASSRTPTGDNYEQYF. Complete variable domain (other parts from reference TRBV19 and TRBJ2-7): DGGITQSPKYLFRKEGQNVTLSCEQNLNHDAMYWYRQDPGQGLRLIYYSQIVNDFQKGDIAEGYSVSREKKESFPLTVTSAQKNPTAFYLCASSRTPTGDNYEQYFGPGTRLTVT.

The genes are TRBV5-8 and TRBJ1-4; D remains ambiguous. Trimming pared 0 bases from V and 2 bases from J, leaving 8 bases between. Germline V gene sequence: CDR1 SGHTS, CDR2 YDEGEE. There are 15 residues in the CDR3. The chain's CDR3 is CASSLGLETNEKLFF. CDR3 bases: TGTGCCAGCAGCTTGGGACTAGAGACTAATGAAAAACTGTTTTTT.

V gene TRBV3-1 (or the pseudogene TRBV3-2) combines with J gene TRBJ2-1; D uncertain. Germline V CDR1 and CDR2: LGHDT, YNNKEL (reference sequence). The V end lost 0 bases, the J end lost 10 bases, and 7 bases lay between the germline ends. This CDR3 is 12 amino acids long. CDR3 in DNA: TGTGCCAGCAGCCAAGATCTTCGGGAGCAGTTCTTC. This translates into CASSQDLREQFF.

The chain links TRBV6-5 to TRBJ1-1, with TRBD1 matching over 9 bases. There are 14 residues in the CDR3. The trim removed 5 bases at V and 3 bases at J, leaving 4 bases unmatched. Germline V gives CDR1 MNHEY, CDR2 SVGAGI. For the CDR3, the DNA is TGTGCCAGCAGTACGGGACAGGGATACACTGAAGCTTTCTTT. It codes for CASSTGQGYTEAFF.

This chain links TRBV28 with TRBJ1-6; 9 bases are a match to TRBD1. After removal of 5 bases from V and 5 bases from J, the junction contained 19 bases not matched to a gene. This CDR3 is 20 amino acids long. CDR1 is MDHEN and CDR2 is SYDVKM in the germline V gene. CDR3 sequence reads: CASSPLGQGRLKKDNSPLHF. CDR3 DNA: TGTGCCAGCAGTCCCCTGGGACAGGGAAGACTAAAAAAGGATAATTCACCCCTCCACTTT.

In this sample, this clone turned up a few times. The chain carries TRBV5-1 and TRBJ1-6; D gene unclear. Per germline, CDR1 SGHRS and CDR2 YFSETQ. Trimming cost V 0 bases and J 9 bases, with 7 bases left between them. This CDR3 contains 13 residues. The CDR3 bases are TGCGCCAGCAGCTTGGGGAGTTTTTCACCCCTCCACTTT. Amino acids: CASSLGSFSPLHF.

The chain is built from TRBV7-2 and TRBJ1-3; 8 nucleotides agree with TRBD1. Per the germline V gene, CDR1 is SGHTA and CDR2 is FQGNSA. The CDR3 covers 16 residues. The junction had 10 bases not matched to a gene; V was cut back by 5 bases and J by 4 bases. CDR3 sequence reads: CASSPRTGRGGNTIYF. The CDR3 DNA reads as TGTGCCAGCAGCCCACGGACAGGGAGAGGAGGAAACACCATATATTTT.

The rearrangement joins TRBV27 to TRBJ2-3; D is possibly TRBD2 (6 bases). Trimming removed 2 bases from V and 5 bases from J, with 11 bases in between. The CDR3 spans 14 residues. CDR1 and CDR2 from the germline V gene are MNHEY and SMNVEV (reference sequence). The CDR3 nucleotides read TGTGCCAGCAGTTTAGGGGGGTACGGAGATACGCAGTATTTT. This codes for CASSLGGYGDTQYF.

This clone has a single count. The chain joins TRBV7-9 to TRBJ2-1; D ambiguous. The CDR3 has 12 residues. Trimming cost V 5 bases and J 7 bases, with 9 bases left between them. The germline V gene has CDR1 SEHNR and CDR2 FQNEAQ (reference sequence). CDR3 sequence: CASSLPFNEQFF. The CDR3 nucleotides read TGTGCCAGCAGCCTTCCTTTTAATGAGCAGTTCTTC.

The V call is TRBV5-1, the J call TRBJ1-3, with D possibly matching TRBD1 (5 bases). V lost 4 bases to trimming and J lost 1 base, with 12 bases between them. This CDR3 has 15 residues. Germline V lookup: CDR1 SGHRS, CDR2 YFSETQ. The CDR3 DNA reads as TGCGCCAGCAGCGCAGTTACAGGATCTGGAAACACCATATATTTT. Its protein is CASSAVTGSGNTIYF.

CDR3 loop: CASSLIPGQGRKLFF. As DNA, the CDR3 is TGTGCCAGCAGCTTAATCCCGGGACAGGGGCGTAAACTGTTTTTT. This sequence joins TRBV11-2 and TRBJ1-4; 10 bases agree with TRBD1. CDR1 is SGHAT, CDR2 FQNNGV, per germline. The CDR3 has 15 residues. Trimming took 2 bases from V and 11 from J; bases not matched to a gene: 8.

CDR3: CASRMGQSNYGYTF. CDR3 nucleotides: TGTGCCAGCAGGATGGGACAGTCTAACTATGGCTACACCTTC. J is TRBJ1-2 and V is TRBV2; 7 nucleotides align to TRBD1. This CDR3 has 14 amino acids. V lost 6 bases and J lost 0; bases outside the gene matches: 4. Germline lookup yields CDR1 SNHLY and CDR2 FYNNEI.

J is TRBJ1-6 and V is TRBV6-5, with D hard to call. This CDR3 contains 14 residues. CDR1 is MNHEY, CDR2 SVGAGI, per germline. Trimming took 5 bases from V and 7 from J, leaving 12 bases between them. CDR3 protein: CASSPRRGNSPLHF. In DNA, the CDR3 is TGTGCCAGCAGTCCGCGTCGGGGAAATTCACCCCTCCACTTT.

V gene TRBV5-1 combines with J gene TRBJ2-1; tentative D call: TRBD2 (5 bases). This CDR3 is built from 14 residues. Trimming removed 5 bases at V and 7 bases at J, with 16 bases between. Germline V gene lookup returns CDR1 SGHRS and CDR2 YFSETQ. In DNA, the CDR3 is TGCGCCAGCAGTCGTGCGACTACAATGAATGAGCAGTTCTTC. Translated: CASSRATTMNEQFF.

In DNA, the CDR3 is TGCGCCAGCAGCTTGGGGACAGGGGGCGATTATGGCTACACCTTC. This translates into CASSLGTGGDYGYTF. This chain connects TRBV5-1 to TRBJ1-2, with 11 bases fitting TRBD1. Trimming removed 0 bases from V and 5 bases from J; junction bases left unmatched: 3. The CDR3 runs 15 residues. CDR1 SGHRS and CDR2 YFSETQ come from the germline V gene.

The gene calls are TRBV29-1 and TRBJ1-2; D gene unclear. Germline-derived CDR1 and CDR2 are SQVTM and ANQGSEA. Trimming cost V 8 bases and J 5 bases, with 18 bases left between them. There are 13 residues in the CDR3. The CDR3 DNA follows: TGCAGCCTTGGGAGCCTTCCCGGTTATGGCTACACCTTC. It yields the protein CSLGSLPGYGYTF. The variable domain in full, with the rest retrieved from reference TRBV29-1 and TRBJ1-2, is SAVISQKPSRDICQRGTSLTIQCQVDSQVTMMFWYRQQPGQSLTLIATANQGSEATYESGFVIDKFPISRPNLTFSTLTVSNMSPEDSSIYLCSLGSLPGYGYTFGSGTRLTVV.

The rearrangement uses TRBV29-1 and TRBJ2-6, with D tentatively TRBD1 (6 bases). Germline V gene data show CDR1 as SQVTM and CDR2 as ANQGSEA. This CDR3 has 15 amino acids. The V end lost 5 bases, the J end lost 0 bases, and 11 bases lay between the germline ends. The CDR3 here is CSVNDRISGANVLTF. CDR3 coding DNA: TGCAGCGTTAACGACAGGATCTCTGGGGCCAACGTCCTGACTTTC.